Listed here are 29 T cell receptor beta chains from one sample, sequenced in a study of early T cells in non-severe SARS-CoV-2 infection (dated by TCRdb to the early 2020s). Libraries were prepared through 5' RACE. TCRdb records NextSeq 500 as the sequencer. TCRdb cleaned the public reads at Q25 with fastp, built clones with MiXCR and kept in-frame beta chains. When rows share a CDR3 protein, they turn into one entry using the most common DNA and genes. Present in this sample are 25,000 to 35,000 distinct CDR3 sequences, 6% to 7.5% of which were seen just once. The top ten clones comprise 30% to 35% of the sample. The specimen comprised whole blood, sampled at baseline. The receptor set was obtained from an adult who was a healthcare worker with PCR-confirmed SARS-CoV-2 infection or an uninfected control (not recorded which).

Many counts were recorded for this clonotype. This chain uses TRBV11-2 with TRBJ2-5; 11 bases are a match to TRBD2. V shed 4 bases and J 5 bases; nucleotides not matched to a gene: 9. The CDR3 loop spans 16 amino acids. CDR1 is SGHAT, CDR2 FQNNGV, per germline. CDR3 coding DNA: TGTGCCAGCAGCTCGCGGACTAGCGGGTTTATGGAGACCCAGTACTTC. Translating gives CASSSRTSGFMETQYF.

The chain links TRBV6-6 to TRBJ2-1; D possibly uses TRBD1 or TRBD2 (5 bases each). Germline-derived CDR1 and CDR2 are MNHNY and SVGAGI (reference sequence). V lost 10 bases, J lost 9 bases, and 25 bases lay in between. The CDR3 runs to 15 residues. CDR3 region: CATSTGPATAGEQFF. The CDR3 DNA follows: TGTGCCACCTCCACGGGACCCGCGACGGCGGGTGAGCAGTTCTTC.

This clonotype came up a few times. The chain is built from TRBV20-1 and TRBJ2-7; D may correspond to TRBD1 or TRBD2 (7 bases each). V lost 6 bases, J lost 6 bases, and 15 bases lay in between. This CDR3 is 12 amino acids long. Germline V lookup: CDR1 DFQATT, CDR2 SNEGSKA (reference sequence). The CDR3 nucleotides read TGCAGTGCCGCAGGGGGGGCCCGCGAGCAGTACTTC. Encoded protein: CSAAGGAREQYF.

This clonotype showed up many times. The genes are TRBV20-1 and TRBJ2-4, with 8 nucleotides matching TRBD2. The V segment lost 3 bases and the J segment 3 bases; nucleotides outside the gene matches: 4. Germline values: CDR1 DFQATT, CDR2 SNEGSKA (reference sequence). The CDR3 has 14 residues. CDR3 amino acids: CSASGRAVKNIQYF. The CDR3 bases are TGCAGTGCTAGCGGGAGGGCCGTCAAAAACATTCAGTACTTC.

This clonotype was found a few times. The chain employs TRBV11-2 and TRBJ2-3; 7 nucleotides match TRBD1. The V and J ends lost 3 bases and 4 bases, in that order; junction bases with no gene match: 1. CDR3 length equals 13 residues. The germline gives CDR1 SGHAT, CDR2 FQNNGV. CDR3 region: CASSFTGADTQYF. The CDR3 DNA reads as TGTGCCAGCAGCTTCACAGGGGCAGATACGCAGTATTTT. The variable domain in full, with the rest retrieved from reference TRBV11-2 and TRBJ2-3, is EAGVAQSPRYKIIEKRQSVAFWCNPISGHATLYWYQQILGQGPKLLIQFQNNGVVDDSQLPKDRFSAERLKGVDSTLKIQPAKLEDSAVYLCASSFTGADTQYFGPGTRLTVL.

Of note for this clonotype: This clone may be a read error of a much larger clone one base away. The missing conserved phenylalanine or tryptophan at the end of this CDR3 makes a read error likely. The rearrangement links TRBV20-1 to TRBJ2-7; D ambiguous. Per germline, CDR1 DFQATT and CDR2 SNEGSKA (reference sequence). V lost 2 bases and J lost 0, with 8 bases in between. The CDR3 runs 13 residues. The CDR3 coding sequence is TGCAGTGCTAGATCGACTGCCTCCTACGAGCAGTACCTC. Its translation: CSARSTASYEQYL.

This clonotype was found many times. The chain joins TRBV7-9 to TRBJ2-2; D remains unclear. The CDR3 covers 13 residues. The ends were cut back, 0 bases at V and 7 bases at J, with 6 bases in the middle. Germline V gene data show CDR1 as SEHNR and CDR2 as FQNEAQ (reference sequence). In DNA, the CDR3 is TGTGCCAGCAGCTTAGCGACATTCGGGGAGCTGTTTTTT. Translation: CASSLATFGELFF.

This clonotype was recorded at least ten times. The rearrangement joins TRBV29-1 to TRBJ2-6; no reliable D call. V was clipped by 5 bases and J by 0 bases, with 5 bases between them. The germline V gene encodes CDR1 SQVTM and CDR2 ANQGSEA. The CDR3 is 13 amino acids. The CDR3 DNA is TGCAGCGTTACAGTCTCTGGGGCCAACGTCCTGACTTTC. It is translated as CSVTVSGANVLTF. Combining the CDR3 with reference TRBV29-1 and TRBJ2-6 gives the whole variable domain SAVISQKPSRDICQRGTSLTIQCQVDSQVTMMFWYRQQPGQSLTLIATANQGSEATYESGFVIDKFPISRPNLTFSTLTVSNMSPEDSSIYLCSVTVSGANVLTFGAGSRLTVL.

The sample holds a few counts of this clonotype. This chain joins TRBV6-5 and TRBJ2-7; D possibly corresponds to TRBD1 (6 bases). CDR1 MNHEY and CDR2 SVGAGI come from the germline V gene. Trimming removed 4 bases from V and 2 bases from J, with 15 bases in between. The CDR3 extends over 15 amino acids. In nucleotides, the CDR3 is TGTGCCAGCAGTTCACGCAGGGGAACCGCCTACGAGCAGTACTTC. Protein sequence: CASSSRRGTAYEQYF.

This clonotype has at least ten counts. The chain links TRBV5-1 to TRBJ2-7, with 14 bases matching TRBD2. The CDR3 consists of 15 residues. Germline trimming cut 0 bases from V and 7 bases from J; bases unmatched to any gene: 3. The germline CDR1 and CDR2 sequences are SGHRS and YFSETQ. CDR3 sequence: CASSLGGLAGEEQYF. CDR3 nucleotide sequence: TGCGCCAGCAGCTTGGGGGGACTAGCGGGAGAAGAGCAGTACTTC.

At least ten counts were recorded for this clonotype. J is TRBJ2-5 and V is TRBV12-3 or TRBV12-4; D is uncertain. This CDR3 is 14 amino acids long. Trimming pared 6 bases from V and 4 bases from J, leaving 15 bases between. The CDR3 DNA sequence: TGTGCCAGCAGGGGGTTTGAGAGAGGAGAGACCCAGTACTTC. Encoded protein: CASRGFERGETQYF.

Ten or more counts support this clonotype. The rearrangement links TRBV5-1 to TRBJ2-5; 8 nucleotides line up with TRBD2. The CDR3 has 14 amino acids. Germline CDR1 is SGHRS and CDR2 is YFSETQ. V was pared by 3 bases and J by 1 base, with 2 bases of the junction left unmatched. The CDR3 reads CASSSAGVQETQYF. CDR3 DNA: TGCGCCAGCAGCTCAGCGGGGGTCCAAGAGACCCAGTACTTC.

Points on this clonotype: This could be a read error, since a much larger clone is one nucleotide away. V gene TRBV6-6 combines with J gene TRBJ2-7; TRBD1 or TRBD2 may be the D gene (5 bases each). The V and J ends lost 5 bases and 0 bases respectively, with 17 bases between them. Germline CDR1 MNHNY, CDR2 SVGAGI (reference sequence). The CDR3 runs to 16 residues. In nucleotides, the CDR3 is TGTGCCAGCAGTGGGGCCCATAGCGTGGCCTCCTACGAGCAGTACTTC. Its protein is CASSGAHSVASYEQYF.

In its sample, this clonotype was seen many times. The chain links TRBV12-3 or TRBV12-4 to TRBJ1-1; the D gene is possibly TRBD1 (5 bases). Trimming took 3 bases from V and 8 from J, leaving 7 bases between them. This CDR3 contains 11 residues. The CDR3 DNA reads TGTGCCAGCAGTTTTGGGGGGGAAGCTTTCTTT. This translates into CASSFGGEAFF.

Ten or more counts support this clonotype. The chain couples TRBV4-2 to TRBJ2-1; unclear D gene. V was shortened by 0 bases and J by 0 bases, with 9 bases between the two germline ends. The CDR3 spans 16 residues. Germline CDR1 reads LGHNA; CDR2 reads YNFKEQ. In DNA, the CDR3 is TGTGCCAGCAGCCAAGATGGGCCGAGCTCCTACAATGAGCAGTTCTTC. It is translated as CASSQDGPSSYNEQFF.

This sequence joins TRBV2 and TRBJ2-7, with D perhaps TRBD2 (5 bases). Germline-derived CDR1 and CDR2 are SNHLY and FYNNEI. Trimming stripped 5 bases from V and 1 base from J, with 12 bases between. The CDR3 extends over 14 amino acids. The CDR3 DNA is TGTGCCAGCAGTTCTCCGGGATTATCCTACGAGCAGTACTTC. This sequence encodes CASSSPGLSYEQYF. Filled out from reference TRBV2 and TRBJ2-7, the complete variable domain reads EPEVTQTPSHQVTQMGQEVILRCVPISNHLYFYWYRQILGQKVEFLVSFYNNEISEKSEIFDDQFSVERPDGSNFTLKIRSTKLEDSAMYFCASSSPGLSYEQYFGPGTRLTVT.

The chain uses TRBV18 and TRBJ1-5, with a possible D match to TRBD1 (5 bases). This CDR3 is 14 amino acids long. Germline loops: CDR1 KGHSH, CDR2 LQKENI. The germline V and J ends were trimmed by 3 bases and 4 bases, with 10 bases remaining between them. For the CDR3, the DNA is TGTGCCAGCTCACCTCGGGACTTGAATCAGCCCCAGCATTTT. This codes for CASSPRDLNQPQHF.

This clonotype was found many times. The CDR3 DNA reads TGTGCCAGCAGAAGGACAGGGGCGGATGAGCAGTTCTTC. Amino acid sequence: CASRRTGADEQFF. This chain joins TRBV6-2 or TRBV6-3 and TRBJ2-1, with 9 positions matching TRBD1. Unmatched junction bases numbered 5, after V lost 6 bases and J lost 8 bases. The CDR3 is 13 amino acids. The germline gives CDR1 MNHEY, CDR2 SVGEGT.

This clonotype was counted ten times or more. The chain carries TRBV18 and TRBJ1-1; D unresolved. Trimming cost V 1 base and J 4 bases, with 10 bases left between them. The CDR3 has 14 amino acids. The germline gives CDR1 KGHSH, CDR2 LQKENI. CDR3 coding DNA: TGTGCCAGCTCACCACGGAAAGGGCCCACTGAAGCTTTCTTT. Encoded protein: CASSPRKGPTEAFF.

This clonotype has ten or more counts. V gene TRBV5-1 combines with J gene TRBJ1-1; the D is unclear. Trimming took off 4 bases at V and 2 bases at J, with 9 bases between the two ends. The germline CDR1 and CDR2 sequences are SGHRS and YFSETQ. The CDR3 length is 13 residues. The CDR3, as DNA: TGCGCCAGCAGCCCCCGGCCTAACACTGAAGCTTTCTTT. The encoded protein is CASSPRPNTEAFF.

At least ten counts were recorded for this clonotype. The V and J genes are TRBV12-3 or TRBV12-4 and TRBJ1-5, with D possibly TRBD1 on 6 matching bases. CDR3 length: 15 amino acids. Trimming cost V 3 bases and J 3 bases, with 12 bases left between them. The CDR3: CASSLQGSDNQPQHF. DNA for the CDR3: TGTGCCAGCAGTTTGCAGGGGTCGGACAATCAGCCCCAGCATTTT.

This clonotype appeared a few times. V gene TRBV5-1 combines with J gene TRBJ2-3; 10 nucleotides agree with TRBD2. The J segment lost 4 bases and the V segment lost 2 bases, leaving 7 bases of the junction unmatched. Germline V CDR1 and CDR2: SGHRS, YFSETQ. This CDR3 has 16 residues. The CDR3 coding sequence is TGCGCCAGCAGCTTCGACCGACTAGCGGGCCCAGATACGCAGTATTTT. Translating it yields CASSFDRLAGPDTQYF.

The sample holds many counts of this clonotype. The chain employs TRBV29-1 and TRBJ2-1; TRBD2 aligns across 12 bases. This CDR3 is built from 14 residues. The V gene's germline CDR1 is SQVTM and CDR2 ANQGSEA. V dropped 7 bases and J dropped 10; count of bases not matched to a gene: 11. The CDR3 DNA reads as TGCAGCGCCATGAGGCTAGCGGGAGGGAACGAGCAGTTCTTC. The encoded protein is CSAMRLAGGNEQFF.

Many counts were recorded for this clonotype. V and J are TRBV28 and TRBJ2-7, with TRBD2 identical over 7 bases. Germline lookup yields CDR1 MDHEN and CDR2 SYDVKM. CDR3 size: 13 residues. V lost 3 bases and J lost 10; bases outside the gene matches: 9. CDR3 sequence: CASSLGTAGAQYF. The CDR3 coding sequence is TGTGCCAGCAGTTTGGGCACGGCGGGAGCACAGTACTTC.

This chain connects TRBV7-2 to TRBJ2-7; unclear D gene. V gave up 5 bases and J gave up 4 bases, with 9 bases separating them. The germline V gene has CDR1 SGHTA and CDR2 FQGNSA. The CDR3 runs 12 residues. The CDR3 sequence is CASSPTSYEQYF. In DNA, the CDR3 is TGTGCCAGCAGCCCGACATCATACGAGCAGTACTTC.

There are many counts of this clonotype. The chain joins TRBV7-6 to TRBJ2-3; 12 nucleotides match TRBD2. This CDR3 is 17 amino acids long. With V trimmed by 1 base and J by 0 bases, 2 bases remained unmatched. Germline values: CDR1 SGHVS, CDR2 FNYEAQ. The CDR3 region has the DNA TGTGCCAGCAGCTTAGGACTAGCGGGAGTGAGCACAGATACGCAGTATTTT. Translation gives CASSLGLAGVSTDTQYF.

This clonotype has just a few counts. The chain employs TRBV18 and TRBJ2-2; 10 nucleotides match TRBD1. Germline-derived CDR1 and CDR2 are KGHSH and LQKENI. The CDR3 runs to 17 residues. Trimming at V came to 6 bases and at J to 1 base, leaving 8 bases not matched to a gene. CDR3 sequence reads: CASSPTGGAQNTGELFF. In DNA, the CDR3 is TGTGCCAGCTCTCCGACAGGGGGCGCCCAGAACACCGGGGAGCTGTTTTTT.

This clonotype was seen only a few times. The chain links TRBV27 to TRBJ1-2; possible D gene TRBD1, 6 bases. Deletions cut 2 bases from V and 2 bases from J, with 15 bases between. The CDR3 sequence is 16 residues long. Germline values: CDR1 MNHEY, CDR2 SMNVEV (reference sequence). The CDR3 here is CASSLIGGRTNYGYTF. Here the CDR3 DNA reads TGTGCCAGCAGTTTAATCGGGGGCAGGACCAACTATGGCTACACCTTC.

This clonotype was observed a single time. The gene calls are TRBV18 and TRBJ2-2; tentative D call: TRBD2 (5 bases). The CDR3 runs 12 residues. CDR1 KGHSH and CDR2 LQKENI come from the germline V gene. V gave up 4 bases and J gave up 5 bases, with 5 bases separating them. For the CDR3, the DNA is TGTGCCAGCTCACGAGGGACCGGGGAGCTGTTTTTT. Translated, it gives CASSRGTGELFF.